Each of the 14 T cell receptor beta chains below was sequenced from the same sample in a study of type 1 regulatory T cells. Their antigen targets remain unknown. Each CDR3 protein gets one entry after TCRdb re-called the reads with MiXCR. This table holds more than 12,000 distinct CDR3 sequences, around 13% found once. Sequenced input: cultured T cells, either the whole culture or a sorted T cell fraction (not recorded which). These receptors were collected from a human donor in good health.

This clonotype has ten or more counts. J is TRBJ2-1 and V is TRBV5-1; 8 positions match TRBD1. J gave up 4 bases and V 2 bases, and 8 bases lay outside the gene matches. This CDR3 is built from 16 residues. Germline V CDR1 and CDR2: SGHRS, YFSETQ. In nucleotides, the CDR3 is TGCGCCAGCAGCTTAGCTCCGGGACAGGCTTACAATGAGCAGTTCTTC. Protein sequence: CASSLAPGQAYNEQFF.

The chain recombines TRBV5-1 with TRBJ2-3, with a weak D call TRBD2 (5 bases). Between the trimmed V and J ends, which lost 3 bases and 0 bases, there was a span of 11 bases. The CDR3 runs to 15 residues. Per germline, CDR1 SGHRS and CDR2 YFSETQ. CDR3 sequence: CASSSNPGSTDTQYF. The DNA of the CDR3 is TGCGCCAGCAGCTCAAACCCGGGGAGCACAGATACGCAGTATTTT.

This clonotype has a handful of counts. The chain joins TRBV5-1 to TRBJ1-5, with D perhaps matching TRBD1 (5 bases). The CDR3 covers 14 residues. V was trimmed by 1 base and J by 5 bases, leaving 10 bases between them. Germline V gene data show CDR1 as SGHRS and CDR2 as YFSETQ. In DNA form, the CDR3 reads TGCGCCAGCAGCTTGTCGGTAGGGGATCAGCCCCAGCATTTT. Translated, it gives CASSLSVGDQPQHF.

This clonotype has at least ten counts. Germline is not matched at one junction end, which may reflect a read error. This chain uses TRBV5-1 with TRBJ2-1; D remains unclear. Germline lookup yields CDR1 SGHRS and CDR2 YFSETQ. This CDR3 has 10 residues. CDR3 loop: CASGVAAYLF. CDR3 DNA sequence: TGCGCCAGCGGCGTAGCCGCCTATCTCTTC.

Of note for this clonotype: This sequence may be a read error, since a much larger clone differs from it by one base. This chain links TRBV7-9 with TRBJ2-3, with D perhaps TRBD1 (6 bases). CDR3 length: 15 residues. Germline V lookup: CDR1 SEHNR, CDR2 FQNEAQ (reference sequence). The CDR3 DNA is TGTGCCGGCAGCTTAAGTGGACAGAGCACAGATACGCAGTATTTT. Protein product: CAGSLSGQSTDTQYF. Looking up the rest from reference TRBV7-9 and TRBJ2-3 gives the full variable domain: DTGVSQNPRHKITKRGQNVTFRCDPISEHNRLYWYRQTLGQGPEFLTYFQNEAQLEKSRLLSDRFSAERPKGSFSTLEIQRTEQGDSAMYLCAGSLSGQSTDTQYFGPGTRLTVL.

The J gene is TRBJ2-2, the V gene TRBV6-5; D perhaps matches TRBD1 (5 bases). In germline, CDR1 is MNHEY, CDR2 SVGAGI. The ends were cut back, 2 bases at V and 7 bases at J, with 14 bases in the middle. The CDR3 contains 15 residues. CDR3 sequence (DNA): TGTGCCAGCAGTTACGGGCCAGGGCAGAGCGGGGAGCTGTTTTTT. Its translation: CASSYGPGQSGELFF.

In its sample, this clonotype is medium-sized (0.01 to 0.1%). The chain is built from TRBV7-2 and TRBJ1-4; perhaps TRBD1 as D (5 bases). This CDR3 comprises 14 residues. The germline V gene encodes CDR1 SGHTA and CDR2 FQGNSA. Trimming took off 5 bases at V and 8 bases at J, with 15 bases between the two ends. The chain's CDR3 is CASSVVGAGEKLFF. The CDR3 DNA follows: TGTGCCAGCAGCGTTGTAGGGGCCGGGGAAAAACTGTTTTTT. Combining the CDR3 with reference TRBV7-2 and TRBJ1-4 gives the whole variable domain GAGVSQSPSNKVTEKGKDVELRCDPISGHTALYWYRQSLGQGLEFLIYFQGNSAPDKSGLPSDRFSAERTGGSVSTLTIQRTQQEDSAVYLCASSVVGAGEKLFFGSGTQLSVL.

In its sample, this clonotype is medium-sized. This chain links TRBV5-1 with TRBJ1-2; a weak D match, TRBD1 (5 bases). The germline V gene encodes CDR1 SGHRS and CDR2 YFSETQ. The CDR3 length is 17 residues. Trimming removed 0 bases from V and 6 bases from J, with 21 bases in between. The CDR3 coding sequence is TGCGCCAGCAGCTTGGGGGGGACCGGACTTTTGAAACATGGCTACACCTTC. Amino acids: CASSLGGTGLLKHGYTF. The full variable domain, rest sourced from reference TRBV5-1 and TRBJ1-2, is KAGVTQTPRYLIKTRGQQVTLSCSPISGHRSVSWYQQTPGQGLQFLFEYFSETQRNKGNFPGRFSGRQFSNSRSEMNVSTLELGDSALYLCASSLGGTGLLKHGYTFGSGTRLTVV.

This clonotype is medium-sized within its sample. The chain couples TRBV15 to TRBJ2-1, with TRBD2 matching over 7 bases. The germline CDR1 and CDR2 sequences are LNHNV and YYDKDF (reference sequence). After removal of 1 base from V and 7 bases from J, the junction contained 13 bases not matched to a gene. There are 17 residues in the CDR3. The CDR3 coding sequence is TGTGCCACCAGCAGAGGGGGGGGGAGTGCGGTCGTGAATGAGCAGTTCTTC. Translation gives CATSRGGGSAVVNEQFF.

Many counts were recorded for this clonotype. This sequence joins TRBV29-1 and TRBJ2-7; maybe TRBD2 (5 bases). The CDR3 sequence is 11 residues long. Germline CDR1 SQVTM, CDR2 ANQGSEA. Trimming took off 4 bases at V and 3 bases at J, with 7 bases between the two ends. The CDR3 bases are TGCAGCGTTGTAGAGGGCTACGAGCAGTACTTC. The encoded protein is CSVVEGYEQYF.

This clonotype was seen repeatedly, ten times or more. This chain joins TRBV28 and TRBJ1-5, with 9 bases lining up with TRBD1. The CDR3 contains 15 residues. Unmatched junction bases numbered 5, after V lost 2 bases and J lost 6 bases. Germline CDR1 and CDR2: MDHEN and SYDVKM. The DNA of the CDR3 is TGTGCCAGCAGTTTAGCAACAGGGGGCGGTCAGCCCCAGCATTTT. Protein product: CASSLATGGGQPQHF.

This clonotype was observed once. J is TRBJ2-6 and V is TRBV18; 8 bases agree with TRBD2. Germline V CDR1 and CDR2: KGHSH, LQKENI. CDR3 length: 19 residues. V shed 6 bases, J shed 1 base, and the junction held 14 bases outside the gene matches. CDR3 sequence reads: CASSPMEGLVVSGANVLTF. CDR3 bases: TGTGCCAGCTCCCCCATGGAGGGACTAGTAGTGTCTGGGGCCAACGTCCTGACTTTC.

A few counts support this clonotype. The chain links TRBV20-1 to TRBJ2-5; 9 bases align to TRBD1. Germline V gene data show CDR1 as DFQATT and CDR2 as SNEGSKA (reference sequence). V shed 6 bases and J 4 bases; nucleotides not matched to a gene: 0. CDR3 length equals 11 residues. For the CDR3, the DNA is TGCAGTGCGGACAGGGGAGAGACCCAGTACTTC. Protein sequence: CSADRGETQYF.

The gene calls are TRBV12-3 or TRBV12-4 and TRBJ2-1; the D gene is possibly TRBD1 (6 bases). V lost 4 bases and J 9 bases, leaving 10 bases between the germline ends. CDR3 size: 12 residues. The CDR3 coding sequence is TGTGCCAGCAGTTACAGGGTCTTTGAGCAGTTCTTC. Its translation: CASSYRVFEQFF.